This T cell receptor (beta chain) appears in the sequencing data of a study of T cell changes during pregnancy in multiple sclerosis. CDR3 size: 15 residues. Germline CDR1 is LNHDA and CDR2 is SQIVND (reference sequence). After removal of 3 bases from V and 8 bases from J, the junction contained 10 bases not matched to a gene. The table came from immunoSEQ multiplex PCR; TCRdb's copy has only in-frame clones and leaves some out. The sample carries about 44,000 clones, approximately 92% recorded once. The sequence derives from a female donor with multiple sclerosis, enrolled in a pregnancy study. Input material: peripheral blood. V is TRBV19 and J is TRBJ2-1; 7 nucleotides line up with TRBD1. The CDR3 DNA sequence: TGTGCCAGTAGTATCCGGGACAGAACAGGGGATGAGCAGTTCTTC. It codes for CASSIRDRTGDEQFF.